Shown below are 27 T cell receptor beta chains from a single sample sequenced in a study of cytomegalovirus exposure and HLA in healthy donors. The PCR employed 60 Vbeta primers together with 13 Jbeta primers. Profiled with immunoSEQ multiplex PCR; TCRdb holds only in-frame clones, not every one. The sample has under 200,000 clones, about 76% seen once. The sequenced sample was PBMCs. All receptors come from a woman in her thirties or forties in good health and CMV-seropositive.

The rearrangement links TRBV4-1 to TRBJ2-1; weak D call: TRBD1 (5 bases). The CDR3 contains 17 residues. CDR1 and CDR2 from the germline V gene are MGHRA and YSYEKL. Trimming shortened V by 6 bases and J by 7 bases, and 25 bases separated the two germline ends. In nucleotides, the CDR3 is TGCGCCAGCAGGCAGGGCGCCGGGCCTAGTGTGGGAAATGAGCAGTTCTTC. Translation: CASRQGAGPSVGNEQFF.

V and J are TRBV19 and TRBJ2-5; 11 bases match TRBD1. Germline loops: CDR1 LNHDA, CDR2 SQIVND (reference sequence). The CDR3 is 16 amino acids. V shed 5 bases, J shed 7 bases, and the junction held 12 bases outside the gene matches. CDR3 DNA: TGTGCCAGTAGTCCTCGGACAGGGGGCTCATGGGGGACCCAGTACTTC. Translation: CASSPRTGGSWGTQYF.

The chain couples TRBV30 to TRBJ1-2; the match to TRBD1 covers 7 bases. CDR1 and CDR2 from the germline V gene are GTSNPN and SVGIG (reference sequence). After removal of 4 bases from V and 8 bases from J, the junction contained 7 bases not matched to a gene. The CDR3 is 12 residues long. CDR3 bases: TGTGCCTGGACTGTGACAGGGCCCGGCTACACCTTC. Amino acid sequence: CAWTVTGPGYTF.

The chain is built from TRBV5-1 and TRBJ2-1; 8 bases agree with TRBD2. Germline CDR1 is SGHRS and CDR2 is YFSETQ. V was clipped by 4 bases and J by 9 bases; unmatched bases: 18. The CDR3 length is 17 residues. CDR3 loop: CASSGFEGSGNFGEQFF. In nucleotides, the CDR3 is TGCGCCAGCAGCGGTTTCGAGGGTAGCGGGAACTTCGGTGAGCAGTTCTTC. Based on the CDR3 plus reference TRBV5-1 and TRBJ2-1, the full variable domain is KAGVTQTPRYLIKTRGQQVTLSCSPISGHRSVSWYQQTPGQGLQFLFEYFSETQRNKGNFPGRFSGRQFSNSRSEMNVSTLELGDSALYLCASSGFEGSGNFGEQFFGPGTRLTVL.

The gene calls are TRBV10-2 and TRBJ1-4; 10 bases align to TRBD1. Germline V gene sequence: CDR1 WSHSY, CDR2 SAAADI. The junction had 11 bases not matched to a gene; V was cut back by 5 bases and J by 8 bases. The CDR3 consists of 16 residues. In DNA, the CDR3 is TGCGCCAGCAGTCCCGTTGACAGGGGGCTGCGGGAAAAACTGTTTTTT. This sequence encodes CASSPVDRGLREKLFF.

V and J are TRBV4-1 and TRBJ2-7; 8 bases agree with TRBD1. The ends lost 4 bases at V and 2 bases at J; junction bases unmatched: 4. Germline loops: CDR1 MGHRA, CDR2 YSYEKL. The CDR3 extends over 14 amino acids. CDR3: CASSPRDRPYEQYF. The CDR3 DNA is TGCGCCAGCAGCCCCCGGGACAGGCCCTACGAGCAGTACTTC.

The gene calls are TRBV6-4 and TRBJ1-2; 10 bases line up with TRBD1. Germline V lookup: CDR1 MRHNA, CDR2 SNTAGT. The trim removed 5 bases at V and 7 bases at J, leaving 7 bases unmatched. The CDR3 runs to 14 residues. In DNA form, the CDR3 reads TGTGCCAGCAGTACCTTAAGACAGGGGGCTGGCTACACCTTC. Translation gives CASSTLRQGAGYTF.

The chain is built from TRBV7-9 and TRBJ2-1; TRBD2 might be the D (6 bases). This CDR3 has 13 amino acids. Germline V lookup: CDR1 SEHNR, CDR2 FQNEAQ (reference sequence). V lost 2 bases and J lost 8, with 10 bases in between. CDR3 nucleotide sequence: TGTGCCAGCAGCTTAAGGACTATCGATGAGCAGTTCTTC. This codes for CASSLRTIDEQFF.

The chain employs TRBV4-3 and TRBJ2-1; a possible D gene is TRBD2 (6 bases). The germline gives CDR1 LGHNA, CDR2 YSLEER. The CDR3 totals 16 residues. The V and J ends lost 0 bases and 2 bases respectively, with 11 bases between them. Here the CDR3 DNA reads TGCGCCAGCAGCCAAGATGGGGGGTTCGCCTACAATGAGCAGTTCTTC. It encodes CASSQDGGFAYNEQFF.

A few counts support this clone. The chain links TRBV5-1 to TRBJ1-2; 8 nucleotides line up with TRBD1. In germline, CDR1 is SGHRS, CDR2 YFSETQ. Trimming took 4 bases from V and 5 from J; bases not matched to a gene: 7. This CDR3 spans 14 amino acids. The CDR3 reads CASSNQGAVYGYTF. CDR3 bases: TGCGCCAGCAGCAACCAGGGGGCTGTTTATGGCTACACCTTC.

In this sample, this clone turned up once. The chain uses TRBV19 and TRBJ2-1; maybe TRBD2 (6 bases). Trimming shortened V by 7 bases and J by 7 bases, and 14 bases separated the two germline ends. This CDR3 comprises 13 residues. Germline CDR1 is LNHDA and CDR2 is SQIVND (reference sequence). CDR3: CASNTGEGNEQFF. The CDR3 DNA reads TGTGCCAGTAACACGGGAGAAGGGAATGAGCAGTTCTTC.

The V and J genes are TRBV19 and TRBJ1-2; 9 bases are shared with TRBD1. Germline CDR1 and CDR2: LNHDA and SQIVND (reference sequence). This CDR3 region has 14 residues. V gave up 5 bases and J gave up 4 bases; unmatched junction bases: 5. The CDR3 nucleotides are TGTGCCAGTAGTGCCCTGGGACAGGGCTATGGCTACACCTTC. This translates into CASSALGQGYGYTF.

The CDR3 sequence: CASSLEAGLSYEQYF. The CDR3 nucleotides are TGCGCCAGCAGCTTGGAGGCGGGCCTCTCCTACGAGCAGTACTTC. This rearrangement joins TRBV5-1 to TRBJ2-7, with D possibly TRBD2 on 5 matching bases. Trimming took 0 bases from V and 0 from J, leaving 10 bases between them. The CDR3 runs 15 residues. Germline values: CDR1 SGHRS, CDR2 YFSETQ. The full variable domain, completed using reference TRBV5-1 and TRBJ2-7, is KAGVTQTPRYLIKTRGQQVTLSCSPISGHRSVSWYQQTPGQGLQFLFEYFSETQRNKGNFPGRFSGRQFSNSRSEMNVSTLELGDSALYLCASSLEAGLSYEQYFGPGTRLTVT.

The genes are TRBV5-4 and TRBJ1-1; the D gene is possibly TRBD1 (6 bases). The CDR3 contains 12 residues. Trimming left V 4 bases short and J 7 bases short, with 11 bases between. In germline, CDR1 is SGHNT, CDR2 YYREEE (reference sequence). The CDR3 nucleotides read TGTGCCAGCAGCGTAACAGGGTTTGAAGCTTTCTTT. It encodes CASSVTGFEAFF.

The V call is TRBV2, the J call TRBJ2-5; 9 nucleotides agree with TRBD2. The CDR3 consists of 15 residues. Losses at the gene ends were 1 base for V and 6 bases for J; bases not matched to a gene: 6. Germline V gene lookup returns CDR1 SNHLY and CDR2 FYNNEI. The CDR3, as DNA: TGTGCCAGCAGTGAAGGGCGGGGGGGCTTAAAGACCCAGTACTTC. It is translated as CASSEGRGGLKTQYF.

The chain couples TRBV15 to TRBJ1-2; TRBD1 is a possible D gene (6 bases). The CDR3 contains 12 residues. Germline CDR1 and CDR2: LNHNV and YYDKDF (reference sequence). V was trimmed by 1 base and J by 8 bases, leaving 8 bases between them. The CDR3 DNA reads TGTGCCACCAGCAGAGGGGGGACAGGCTACACCTTC. Residues: CATSRGGTGYTF. The variable domain in full, with the rest retrieved from reference TRBV15 and TRBJ1-2, is DAMVIQNPRYQVTQFGKPVTLSCSQTLNHNVMYWYQQKSSQAPKLLFHYYDKDFNNEADTPDNFQSRRPNTSFCFLDIRSPGLGDTAMYLCATSRGGTGYTFGSGTRLTVV.

This sequence joins TRBV29-1 and TRBJ1-3; D might be TRBD1 (5 bases). The V and J ends lost 8 bases and 4 bases respectively, with 12 bases between them. The germline V gene has CDR1 SQVTM and CDR2 ANQGSEA. There are 12 residues in the CDR3. The CDR3 DNA follows: TGCAGCTTCAGGGCACCGGGAAACACCATATATTTT. Translating gives CSFRAPGNTIYF.

This rearrangement joins TRBV2 to TRBJ2-7, with 11 bases fitting TRBD2. Germline loops: CDR1 SNHLY, CDR2 FYNNEI. CDR3 length: 16 residues. With V trimmed by 8 bases and J by 0 bases, 9 bases remained unmatched. CDR3 in DNA: TGTGCCAGCGAAAGGACTAGCGGGCGAGTCTCCTACGAGCAGTACTTC. This gives the protein CASERTSGRVSYEQYF.

The chain recombines TRBV30 with TRBJ2-3; D gene unclear. Trimming shortened V by 2 bases and J by 3 bases, and 9 bases separated the two germline ends. The CDR3 runs 13 residues. Per the germline V gene, CDR1 is GTSNPN and CDR2 is SVGIG (reference sequence). CDR3 in DNA: TGTGCCTGGAGTCCACCCGCGACAGATACGCAGTATTTT. This sequence encodes CAWSPPATDTQYF.

On this clone: Different DNA sequences within this sample yield the same CDR3. CDR3 loop: CASSLGQGDGYTF. The CDR3 DNA is TGTGCCAGCAGTTTGGGGCAGGGGGATGGCTACACCTTC. The gene calls are TRBV27 and TRBJ1-2, with 7 bases aligning to TRBD1. The V gene end was trimmed by 3 bases and the J gene end by 6 bases; junction bases not matched to a gene: 4. CDR1 and CDR2 (germline): MNHEY, SMNVEV (reference sequence). The CDR3 has 13 amino acids.

Only a few counts were recorded for this clone. The chain uses TRBV7-9 and TRBJ2-1, with TRBD1 matching over 10 bases. CDR3 length: 18 amino acids. Germline V gives CDR1 SEHNR, CDR2 FQNEAQ (reference sequence). Germline trimming cut 4 bases from V and 4 bases from J; bases unmatched to any gene: 13. The CDR3: CASSWGRGTGVAYNEQFF. CDR3 sequence (DNA): TGTGCCAGCAGCTGGGGAAGGGGGACAGGGGTCGCGTACAATGAGCAGTTCTTC. Drawing the rest from reference TRBV7-9 and TRBJ2-1, the complete variable domain is DTGVSQNPRHKITKRGQNVTFRCDPISEHNRLYWYRQTLGQGPEFLTYFQNEAQLEKSRLLSDRFSAERPKGSFSTLEIQRTEQGDSAMYLCASSWGRGTGVAYNEQFFGPGTRLTVL.

The chain is built from TRBV2 and TRBJ1-2; the match to TRBD1 covers 11 bases. In germline, CDR1 is SNHLY, CDR2 FYNNEI. Trimming at V came to 8 bases and at J to 8 bases, leaving 13 bases not matched to a gene. The CDR3 spans 15 residues. CDR3 residues: CASGGTGGPPRGYTF. DNA of the CDR3: TGTGCCAGCGGAGGGACAGGGGGTCCTCCTAGAGGCTACACCTTC.

V is TRBV25-1 and J is TRBJ2-7, with D perhaps matching TRBD1 (5 bases). CDR1 MGHDK and CDR2 SYGVNS come from the germline V gene. The CDR3 totals 14 residues. Trimming left V 8 bases short and J 5 bases short, with 19 bases between. Here the CDR3 DNA reads TGTGCCAGCCCCAGATTGGACAACTTCGACGAGCAGTACTTC. Residues: CASPRLDNFDEQYF.

J is TRBJ1-6 and V is TRBV6-5; D is possibly TRBD1 (6 bases). Germline V gives CDR1 MNHEY, CDR2 SVGAGI. V was trimmed by 6 bases and J by 7 bases, leaving 13 bases between them. This CDR3 comprises 14 residues. DNA for the CDR3: TGTGCCAGCAGGTTACAGGGTATGAATTCACCCCTCCACTTT. Protein product: CASRLQGMNSPLHF.

The chain links TRBV6-5 to TRBJ2-7; 7 bases align to TRBD1. The V gene end was trimmed by 5 bases and the J gene end by 2 bases; junction bases not matched to a gene: 3. CDR3 size: 13 residues. Looked up from germline, CDR1 is MNHEY and CDR2 is SVGAGI. CDR3 in DNA: TGTGCCAGCAGTGACAGGGTCACCTACGAGCAGTACTTC. Its protein is CASSDRVTYEQYF.

This clone was recorded a few times. The chain joins TRBV11-3 to TRBJ2-3, with 11 bases aligning to TRBD1. The CDR3 consists of 15 residues. With 4 bases clipped from V and 4 bases from J, the junction kept 4 bases outside the gene matches. From germline, CDR1 is SGHNT and CDR2 YENEEA. The CDR3 region has the DNA TGTGCCAGCAGCTGGCGGACAGGGGGCCCAGATACGCAGTATTTT. Encoded protein: CASSWRTGGPDTQYF. The complete variable domain, with remaining parts taken from reference TRBV11-3 and TRBJ2-3, reads EAGVVQSPRYKIIEKKQPVAFWCNPISGHNTLYWYLQNLGQGPELLIRYENEEAVDDSQLPKDRFSAERLKGVDSTLKIQPAELGDSAVYLCASSWRTGGPDTQYFGPGTRLTVL.

The V and J genes are TRBV6-5 and TRBJ2-7, with TRBD1 as a possible D gene (6 bases). V was cut by 6 bases and J by 1 base, with 13 bases left in between. CDR1 and CDR2 from the germline V gene are MNHEY and SVGAGI. The CDR3 is made up of 14 amino acids. CDR3 sequence reads: CASSRQVTSYEQYF. The DNA of the CDR3 is TGTGCCAGCAGCCGACAGGTCACATCCTACGAGCAGTACTTC.